This TCR beta chain was sequenced during a study of blood T cell repertoires in COVID-19. TCRdb keeps only in-frame clones here, not all; method: immunoSEQ multiplex PCR. The sample has 130,000 to 150,000 clones, approximately 87% seen once. Germline CDR1 SGHTA, CDR2 FQGNSA. V shed 1 base and J 9 bases; nucleotides not matched to a gene: 7. This CDR3 is 15 amino acids long. This sequence was found in a woman in her forties or fifties with active or convalescent COVID-19. The sample was peripheral blood. J is TRBJ2-1 and V is TRBV7-2; 9 nucleotides agree with TRBD2. CDR3 in DNA: TGTGCCAGCAGCTTAGGAGCTAGCGGGAACGGTGAGCAGTTCTTC. It codes for CASSLGASGNGEQFF.